This T cell receptor (beta chain) was profiled in a study of blood T cells in healthy people across ages. Study summary: About one barcoded beta molecule per two T cells was the capture yield of template switching. Regarding the study as a whole: Estimates of diversity drawn from one million T cells were considered underestimates. Per-million-T-cell TCR beta diversity fell roughly linearly with age.

The use of a sample-barcoded 5' primer and a J-beta primer mix characterized a second PCR of roughly 7 to 11 cycles. All samples gave at least 2.5 million CDR3-containing paired-end reads. From the 5' RACE reads, TCRdb called clonotypes with MiXCR, one entry per CDR3 protein. Of roughly 1.9 million distinct CDR3 sequences in the sample, around 40% were seen once. Worth noting for this clonotype: Its target is unknown.

The CDR3 extends over 18 amino acids. Germline V gene lookup returns CDR1 DFQATT and CDR2 SNEGSKA (reference sequence). After removal of 0 bases from V and 1 base from J, the junction contained 6 bases not matched to a gene. The source of this sequence is a human donor in good health. V is TRBV20-1 and J is TRBJ2-1; 13 nucleotides match TRBD2. Sequencing used blood. The CDR3 sequence is CSARDLLAGGISYNEQFF. The CDR3 region has the DNA TGCAGTGCTAGAGATTTACTAGCGGGGGGGATATCCTACAATGAGCAGTTCTTC.